A single sample is the source of the 31 T cell receptor beta chains below, sequenced in a study of blood T cell repertoires in COVID-19. The method was immunoSEQ multiplex PCR; TCRdb's version includes in-frame clones alone and lacks a portion of them. The table records approximately 130,000 clones, over 80% of them present only once. The material sequenced was peripheral blood. The receptors come from a man aged 40-49 years with active or convalescent COVID-19.

This chain joins TRBV7-9 and TRBJ2-3; maybe TRBD1 (5 bases). This CDR3 region has 16 residues. Trimming pared 8 bases from V and 5 bases from J, leaving 23 bases between. From germline, CDR1 is SEHNR and CDR2 FQNEAQ (reference sequence). This CDR3 is CASDILRGQGRDTQYF. In nucleotides, the CDR3 is TGTGCCAGCGACATTCTCCGTGGGCAGGGAAGAGATACGCAGTATTTT.

The rearrangement uses TRBV6-5 and TRBJ1-1; D is unclear. V was cut by 0 bases and J by 5 bases, with 13 bases left in between. Germline V gene lookup returns CDR1 MNHEY and CDR2 SVGAGI. This CDR3 has 15 amino acids. CDR3 nucleotides: TGTGCCAGCAGTTACTCCCTGGCAGTGCGGACTGAAGCTTTCTTT. Translated, it gives CASSYSLAVRTEAFF.

CDR3 nucleotides: TGTGCCAGCAGCTCCCGGGACTCTGGAAACACCATATATTTT. Residues: CASSSRDSGNTIYF. The chain employs TRBV6-5 and TRBJ1-3; the D is unclear. CDR1 is MNHEY, CDR2 SVGAGI, per germline. The CDR3 covers 14 residues. With 6 bases removed from V and 0 bases from J, the gap between germline ends came to 9 bases.

The rearrangement links TRBV10-1 to TRBJ1-1, with D possibly TRBD1 on 5 matching bases. CDR3 length: 12 residues. Per germline, CDR1 WNHNN and CDR2 SYGVQD (reference sequence). The V end lost 9 bases, the J end lost 5 bases, and 13 bases lay between the germline ends. In DNA, the CDR3 is TGCGCCAGTGGGGGGAGAGGTACTGAAGCTTTCTTT. It is translated as CASGGRGTEAFF.

The sample holds a few counts of this clone. The chain carries TRBV19 and TRBJ1-5, with D possibly matching TRBD1 (6 bases). The CDR3 consists of 16 residues. Between the trimmed V and J ends, which lost 3 bases and 3 bases, there was a span of 15 bases. Germline CDR1 reads LNHDA; CDR2 reads SQIVND (reference sequence). The DNA for the CDR3 is TGTGCCAGTAGTATGAAGTTAGGGACAATCAATCAGCCCCAGCATTTT. The encoded protein is CASSMKLGTINQPQHF.

The CDR3 region has the DNA TGCAGCGTTGAAGCCCGCCTAGGCACTAGCACAGATACGCAGTATTTT. It translates to CSVEARLGTSTDTQYF. V and J are TRBV29-1 and TRBJ2-3; D call uncertain. From germline, CDR1 is SQVTM and CDR2 ANQGSEA. CDR3 length: 16 amino acids. V lost 1 base to trimming and J lost 0 bases, with 14 bases between them.

The chain uses TRBV3-1 (or the pseudogene TRBV3-2) and TRBJ1-4; TRBD1 aligns across 7 bases. Trimming took 1 base from V and 8 from J; bases not matched to a gene: 4. This CDR3 is 14 amino acids long. Germline V CDR1 and CDR2: LGHDT, YNNKEL (reference sequence). CDR3 bases: TGTGCCAGCAGCCAAGGAGGGGGCGAAGAAAAACTGTTTTTT. Its translation is CASSQGGGEEKLFF.

This chain links TRBV5-1 with TRBJ2-7; 10 nucleotides match TRBD1. The V gene's germline CDR1 is SGHRS and CDR2 YFSETQ. The CDR3 extends over 17 amino acids. J lost 5 bases, V lost 4 bases, and 15 bases had no gene match. The CDR3 reads CASSPGWGTGDVDEQYF. The CDR3, as DNA: TGCGCCAGCAGCCCGGGGTGGGGGACAGGGGACGTTGACGAGCAGTACTTC.

The chain joins TRBV7-2 to TRBJ1-3; maybe TRBD1 (5 bases). CDR3 size: 16 residues. V shed 6 bases and J shed 0 bases, with 15 bases lying between them. Germline V gene sequence: CDR1 SGHTA, CDR2 FQGNSA. The CDR3, as DNA: TGTGCCAGCAGTTTCGACAGACCAAGCTCTGGAAACACCATATATTTT. This gives the protein CASSFDRPSSGNTIYF. Filled out from reference TRBV7-2 and TRBJ1-3, the complete variable domain reads GAGVSQSPSNKVTEKGKDVELRCDPISGHTALYWYRQSLGQGLEFLIYFQGNSAPDKSGLPSDRFSAERTGGSVSTLTIQRTQQEDSAVYLCASSFDRPSSGNTIYFGEGSWLTVV.

The CDR3 is CASSPQRGAGELFF. The DNA of the CDR3 is TGTGCCAGCAGCCCCCAACGGGGGGCCGGGGAGCTGTTTTTT. J is TRBJ2-2 and V is TRBV7-2; TRBD2 matches at 7 bases. The CDR3 runs 14 residues. V was clipped by 5 bases and J by 6 bases; unmatched bases: 6. Germline V lookup: CDR1 SGHTA, CDR2 FQGNSA.

This chain uses TRBV27 with TRBJ2-3; 7 bases are shared with TRBD2. Trimming at V came to 5 bases and at J to 6 bases, leaving 2 bases not matched to a gene. This CDR3 spans 12 amino acids. Germline lookup yields CDR1 MNHEY and CDR2 SMNVEV (reference sequence). The CDR3 bases are TGTGCCAGCAGTCCGCGGGGGGATACGCAGTATTTT. Amino acids: CASSPRGDTQYF.

The genes are TRBV6-1 and TRBJ1-4; D gene uncertain. The V gene lost 1 base and the J gene lost 6 bases, with 9 bases spanning the gap. The germline CDR1 and CDR2 sequences are MNHNS and SASEGT. This CDR3 has 14 residues. In nucleotides, the CDR3 is TGTGCCAGCAGTGAAGGGGCCATTGATGAAAAACTGTTTTTT. Translated: CASSEGAIDEKLFF.

The gene calls are TRBV5-6 and TRBJ1-1; 9 nucleotides align to TRBD1. CDR3 length: 15 residues. With V trimmed by 4 bases and J by 1 base, 5 bases remained unmatched. CDR1 and CDR2 (germline): SGHDT, YYEEEE. The CDR3 region has the DNA TGTGCCAGCAGCCCGGACAGGGGAGGGAACACTGAAGCTTTCTTT. It specifies CASSPDRGGNTEAFF.

This chain connects TRBV5-1 to TRBJ2-2, with TRBD2 identical over 9 bases. Germline CDR1 SGHRS, CDR2 YFSETQ. Germline trimming cut 0 bases from V and 7 bases from J; bases unmatched to any gene: 4. The CDR3 spans 15 residues. The CDR3 loop reads CASSLGTSESGELFF. The CDR3 nucleotides are TGCGCCAGCAGCTTGGGGACTAGCGAGAGCGGGGAGCTGTTTTTT.

The chain combines TRBV3-1 (or the pseudogene TRBV3-2) with TRBJ2-1; 10 positions match TRBD1. Per germline, CDR1 LGHDT and CDR2 YNNKEL (reference sequence). The CDR3 is 14 residues long. V shed 5 bases and J 6 bases; nucleotides not matched to a gene: 4. The CDR3 here is CASSFRDRGNEQFF. The CDR3 coding sequence is TGTGCCAGCAGCTTCCGGGACAGGGGCAATGAGCAGTTCTTC.

V gene TRBV2 combines with J gene TRBJ2-3; D is possibly TRBD2 (6 bases). This CDR3 spans 12 amino acids. Germline V gene lookup returns CDR1 SNHLY and CDR2 FYNNEI. Here the CDR3 reads CAGRRGTDTQYF. In nucleotides, the CDR3 is TGTGCGGGGCGGAGGGGCACAGATACGCAGTATTTT.

This clone was recorded once. The chain couples TRBV3-1 (or the pseudogene TRBV3-2) to TRBJ2-3, with no clear D. Germline assignment: CDR1 LGHDT and CDR2 YNNKEL (reference sequence). There are 15 residues in the CDR3. The V end lost 3 bases, the J end lost 0 bases, and 10 bases lay between the germline ends. CDR3 loop: CASSQQQFSTDTQYF. The CDR3 DNA sequence: TGTGCCAGCAGCCAGCAACAGTTCAGCACAGATACGCAGTATTTT.

The chain recombines TRBV9 with TRBJ2-3, with D perhaps matching TRBD2 (6 bases). Germline lookup yields CDR1 SGDLS and CDR2 YYNGEE. The CDR3 has 16 residues. V shed 6 bases and J shed 4 bases, with 21 bases lying between them. CDR3 sequence reads: CASTPRGGGMPDTQYF. The CDR3 region has the DNA TGTGCCAGCACCCCTCGGGGAGGTGGTATGCCAGATACGCAGTATTTT.

This rearrangement joins TRBV18 to TRBJ2-1; 8 bases are shared with TRBD2. The CDR3 spans 15 residues. CDR1 and CDR2 (germline): KGHSH, LQKENI. V was pared by 1 base and J by 7 bases, with 6 bases of the junction left unmatched. The CDR3 sequence: CASSPQSGGKNEQFF. The CDR3 DNA reads TGTGCCAGCTCACCACAAAGCGGGGGTAAGAATGAGCAGTTCTTC.

This sequence joins TRBV4-2 and TRBJ2-3; 9 bases are a match to TRBD2. The CDR3 extends over 17 amino acids. The V segment lost 1 base and the J segment 1 base; nucleotides outside the gene matches: 6. CDR1 and CDR2 from the germline V gene are LGHNA and YNFKEQ. CDR3 region: CASSQVAGGPGTDTQYF. As DNA, the CDR3 is TGTGCCAGCAGCCAAGTTGCGGGGGGGCCGGGCACAGATACGCAGTATTTT.

The genes are TRBV27 and TRBJ1-2; D gene ambiguous. V was cut by 6 bases and J by 2 bases, with 10 bases left in between. The CDR3 consists of 13 residues. CDR1 is MNHEY and CDR2 is SMNVEV in the germline V gene (reference sequence). The CDR3 here is CASRFNENYGYTF. CDR3 sequence (DNA): TGTGCCAGCAGATTTAATGAGAACTATGGCTACACCTTC.

The V and J genes are TRBV7-9 and TRBJ2-5; the match to TRBD2 covers 7 bases. CDR3 length equals 15 residues. The junction had 11 bases not matched to a gene; V was cut back by 6 bases and J by 4 bases. The germline V gene encodes CDR1 SEHNR and CDR2 FQNEAQ (reference sequence). In DNA, the CDR3 is TGTGCCAGCAGTCCAAAGGCGGGGGTGGTAGAGACCCAGTACTTC. Translating it yields CASSPKAGVVETQYF. The whole variable domain, filled in from reference TRBV7-9 and TRBJ2-5, reads DTGVSQNPRHKITKRGQNVTFRCDPISEHNRLYWYRQTLGQGPEFLTYFQNEAQLEKSRLLSDRFSAERPKGSFSTLEIQRTEQGDSAMYLCASSPKAGVVETQYFGPGTRLLVL.

The chain couples TRBV19 to TRBJ1-2, with 9 bases lining up with TRBD1. V was pared by 2 bases and J by 2 bases, with 3 bases of the junction left unmatched. The CDR3 runs 15 residues. CDR1 and CDR2 from the germline V gene are LNHDA and SQIVND (reference sequence). The CDR3 spells CASSITGTGNYGYTF. In DNA form, the CDR3 reads TGTGCCAGTAGTATAACGGGGACAGGGAACTATGGCTACACCTTC. The whole variable domain, remainder taken from reference TRBV19 and TRBJ1-2, is DGGITQSPKYLFRKEGQNVTLSCEQNLNHDAMYWYRQDPGQGLRLIYYSQIVNDFQKGDIAEGYSVSREKKESFPLTVTSAQKNPTAFYLCASSITGTGNYGYTFGSGTRLTVV.

The chain has TRBV5-3 and TRBJ2-5; 7 positions match TRBD2. Being an ORF, TRBV5-3 has a function that is uncertain. The V and J ends lost 3 bases and 4 bases, in that order; junction bases with no gene match: 6. The CDR3 sequence is 14 residues long. CDR3 loop: CARSSKRGRETQYF. In DNA, the CDR3 is TGTGCCAGAAGCTCGAAGCGGGGACGAGAGACCCAGTACTTC.

Here the CDR3 reads CASSEGTGVTEAFF. In nucleotides, the CDR3 is TGCGCCAGCAGCGAAGGGACAGGGGTAACTGAAGCTTTCTTT. The chain carries TRBV5-1 and TRBJ1-1; 10 positions match TRBD1. CDR1 and CDR2 (germline): SGHRS, YFSETQ. Trimming removed 4 bases from V and 5 bases from J; junction bases left unmatched: 5. This CDR3 has 14 amino acids. The whole variable domain, filled in from reference TRBV5-1 and TRBJ1-1, reads KAGVTQTPRYLIKTRGQQVTLSCSPISGHRSVSWYQQTPGQGLQFLFEYFSETQRNKGNFPGRFSGRQFSNSRSEMNVSTLELGDSALYLCASSEGTGVTEAFFGQGTRLTVV.

This rearrangement joins TRBV7-2 to TRBJ2-7; a possible D gene is TRBD2 (5 bases). The V end was cut by 0 bases, the J end by 4 bases, with 16 bases between. The CDR3 consists of 16 residues. Germline V gives CDR1 SGHTA, CDR2 FQGNSA. Here the CDR3 reads CASSLAFSGSGYEQYF. CDR3 DNA sequence: TGTGCCAGCAGCTTAGCGTTTTCGGGGTCGGGTTACGAGCAGTACTTC.

The chain links TRBV27 to TRBJ2-1; D may be TRBD2 (5 bases). The germline V gene encodes CDR1 MNHEY and CDR2 SMNVEV (reference sequence). Trimming left V 6 bases short and J 4 bases short, with 10 bases between. The CDR3 sequence is 13 residues long. CDR3 sequence reads: CASRLGPYNEQFF. CDR3 sequence (DNA): TGTGCCAGCAGACTAGGACCGTACAATGAGCAGTTCTTC.

This chain connects TRBV6-1 to TRBJ1-5; D might be TRBD1 (6 bases). With 4 bases removed from V and 6 bases from J, the gap between germline ends came to 19 bases. Looked up from germline, CDR1 is MNHNS and CDR2 is SASEGT. The CDR3 is 16 residues long. The CDR3 DNA is TGTGCCAGCAGTGTACGGACAGCAGCTACGGGTCAGCCCCAGCATTTT. Protein product: CASSVRTAATGQPQHF.

The chain joins TRBV3-1 (or the pseudogene TRBV3-2) to TRBJ1-2; 7 bases line up with TRBD1. After removal of 4 bases from V and 8 bases from J, the junction contained 10 bases not matched to a gene. In germline, CDR1 is LGHDT, CDR2 YNNKEL (reference sequence). CDR3 length: 14 amino acids. The CDR3 sequence: CASSPGLQGTGYTF. In nucleotides, the CDR3 is TGTGCCAGCAGCCCCGGTCTACAGGGGACAGGCTACACCTTC.

The chain couples TRBV10-3 to TRBJ2-5; D is possibly TRBD2 (6 bases). Trimming cost V 2 bases and J 4 bases, with 8 bases left between them. CDR1 ENHRY and CDR2 SYGVKD come from the germline V gene. The CDR3 extends over 13 amino acids. CDR3 amino acids: CAISEAGRETQYF. The CDR3 region has the DNA TGTGCCATCAGTGAGGCGGGACGAGAGACCCAGTACTTC.

This clone occurred once. The chain is built from TRBV3-1 (or the pseudogene TRBV3-2) and TRBJ1-1; D gene unclear. The CDR3 loop spans 14 amino acids. V lost 3 bases, J lost 3 bases, and 11 bases lay in between. CDR1 and CDR2 (germline): LGHDT, YNNKEL (reference sequence). This CDR3 reads CASSQVWGDTEAFF. CDR3 nucleotides: TGTGCCAGCAGCCAGGTTTGGGGAGACACTGAAGCTTTCTTT.